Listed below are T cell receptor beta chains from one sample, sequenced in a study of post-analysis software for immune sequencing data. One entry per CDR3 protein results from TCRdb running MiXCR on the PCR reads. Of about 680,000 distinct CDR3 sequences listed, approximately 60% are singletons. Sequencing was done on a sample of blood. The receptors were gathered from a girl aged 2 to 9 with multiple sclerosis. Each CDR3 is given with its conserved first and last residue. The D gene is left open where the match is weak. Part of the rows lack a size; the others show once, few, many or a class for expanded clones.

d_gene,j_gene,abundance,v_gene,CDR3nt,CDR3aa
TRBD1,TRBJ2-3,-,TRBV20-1,TGCAGTGCTTTTTTGACAGGGGGCTTCACAGATACGCAGTATTTT,CSAFLTGGFTDTQYF
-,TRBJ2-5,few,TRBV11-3,TGTGCCAGCAGCCCTCGACTTGACGGGGAGACCCAGTACTTC,CASSPRLDGETQYF
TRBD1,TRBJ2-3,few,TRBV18,TGTGCCAGCTCAGCCACAGGGGTGGATACGCAGTATTTT,CASSATGVDTQYF
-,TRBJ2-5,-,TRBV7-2,TGTGCCAGCAGCTTAGGAGGGGAGCTGGTGACCCAGTACTTC,CASSLGGELVTQYF
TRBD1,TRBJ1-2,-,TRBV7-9,TGTGCCAGCAGCTTGGGTGACAGGGATCTCTACACCTTC,CASSLGDRDLYTF
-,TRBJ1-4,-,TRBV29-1,TGCAGCGTTGGGCAGGCTGGAGGAGAACTGTTTTTT,CSVGQAGGELFF
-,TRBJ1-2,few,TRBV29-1,TGCAGCGCTTCGACAGGAATGCGTCTCAACTATGGCTACACCTTC,CSASTGMRLNYGYTF
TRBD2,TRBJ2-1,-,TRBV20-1,TGCAGTGCTAGAGATCGGAGAGCGTCTAGCGGTTACAATGAGCAGTTCTTC,CSARDRRASSGYNEQFF
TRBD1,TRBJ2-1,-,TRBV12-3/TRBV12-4,TGTGCCAGCAGACGCCCCGGGACAGGGTGCTACAATGAGCAGTTCTTC,CASRRPGTGCYNEQFF
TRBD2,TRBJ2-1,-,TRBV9,TGTGCCAGCAGCGTAGTAGGTCTAGCGGACAATGAGCAGTTCTTC,CASSVVGLADNEQFF
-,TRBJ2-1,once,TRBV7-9,TGTGCCAGCCGAGGGGCTCGGGGTTTCTCCTACAATGAGCAGTTCTTC,CASRGARGFSYNEQFF
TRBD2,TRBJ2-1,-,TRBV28,TGTGCCAGCAGTTCCGTAGCGGGGCGGTCCTACAATGGGCAGTTCTTC,CASSSVAGRSYNGQFF
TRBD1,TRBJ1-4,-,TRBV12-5,TGTGCTAGTGGTTTGGTACTTGGTGACAGGGCGAACCTTGCAACTAATGAAAAACTGTTTTTT,CASGLVLGDRANLATNEKLFF
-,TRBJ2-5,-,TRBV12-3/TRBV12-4,TGTGCCAGCAGCAACGTTTCCTTCGGGGGTTCGGAGACCCAGTACTTC,CASSNVSFGGSETQYF
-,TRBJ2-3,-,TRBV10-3,TGTGCCGCCCGCGGAGGTTTTGGCACAGATACGCAGTATTTT,CAARGGFGTDTQYF
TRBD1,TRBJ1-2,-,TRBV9,TGTGCCAGCAGTGGACAGGGGACGTCTAATGGCTACACCTTC,CASSGQGTSNGYTF
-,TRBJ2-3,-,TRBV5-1,TGCGCCAGCAGCCCCTTCGGTGATGACACAGATACGCAGTATTTT,CASSPFGDDTDTQYF
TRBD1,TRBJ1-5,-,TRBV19,TGTGCCAGTAGCACACAGGGGGGCAATCAGCCCCAGCATTTT,CASSTQGGNQPQHF
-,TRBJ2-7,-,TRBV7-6,TGTGCCAGCAGCTTAGGAAGGGGGGCGGAGCAGTACTTC,CASSLGRGAEQYF
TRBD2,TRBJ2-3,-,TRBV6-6,TGTGCCAGCAGCCCCACCTTAGCGGGACATTTGGATACGCAGTATTTT,CASSPTLAGHLDTQYF
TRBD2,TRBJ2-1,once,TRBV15,TGTGCCACCATAGCGGGAGGGCCGCTCGGTGAGCAGTTCTTC,CATIAGGPLGEQFF
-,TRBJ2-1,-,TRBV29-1,TGCAGCGTTGTGGGGGTCAATGAGCAGTTCTTC,CSVVGVNEQFF
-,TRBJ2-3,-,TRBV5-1,TGCGCCAGCAGCTTGGGTTTCGCTGGGACCACAGATACGCAGTATTTT,CASSLGFAGTTDTQYF
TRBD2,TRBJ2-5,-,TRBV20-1,TGCAGTGCTAGAGATAGTCGGGGGAGGGAGCAGTACTTC,CSARDSRGREQYF
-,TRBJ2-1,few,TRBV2,TGTGCCAGCAGGGACAACTACAATGAGCAGTTCTTC,CASRDNYNEQFF
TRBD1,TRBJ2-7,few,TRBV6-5,TGTGCCAGCAGACCCGGGACAGGGCCTACCTACGAGCAGTACTTC,CASRPGTGPTYEQYF
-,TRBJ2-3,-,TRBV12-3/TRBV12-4,TGTGCCAGCAGGAAGACTCAGCACACAGATACGCAGTATTTT,CASRKTQHTDTQYF
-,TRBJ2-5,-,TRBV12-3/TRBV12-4,TGTGCCAGCAGGTCGGGGACGGTAGGGACCCAGTACTTC,CASRSGTVGTQYF
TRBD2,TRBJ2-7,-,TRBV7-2,TGTGCCAGCAGCCCTCAGACTAGCCGCACCTACGAGCAGTACTTC,CASSPQTSRTYEQYF